The present T cell receptor beta chain was sequenced within a study of a mutant IDH1 vaccine in newly diagnosed glioma. Turning to the study itself: An approximately 62% male, 37.5% female split and a mean age of about 44 years characterized treated patients. Broader study findings: Altogether, around 95% of patients exhibited vaccine-induced immune responses. It seemed that pseudoprogression was not linked to changes in the top peripheral T cell clonotypes.

The germline CDR1 and CDR2 sequences are SNHLY and FYNNEI. The CDR3 is 15 residues long. Generated by immunoSEQ multiplex PCR, the TCRdb table keeps only in-frame clones and is missing some. The data contain 95,000 to 100,000 clones, roughly 90% of them singletons. Time point noted: baseline, week 1 (first vaccination visit). This sample's treatment: pre-vaccination baseline after standard-of-care therapy. Astrocytomas found in donors were new, WHO grade 3 or 4, IDH1-mutant and ATRX-lost. About this clone: The antigen remains undetermined. At one of its ends the junction is not consistent with the germline gene, which may arise from a read error. This sample includes further DNA sequences coding for the same CDR3.

V and J are TRBV2 and TRBJ2-5; 7 bases agree with TRBD1. The sequencing here drew on PBMCs, taken from a glioma patient treated with radiotherapy, temozolomide or both. This TCR came from a woman in her forties or fifties with glioma. The CDR3 protein is CASRAKTGAKETQYF. DNA for the CDR3: TGCGCCAGCAGGGCAAAAACAGGGGCCAAAGAGACCCAGTACTTC.